The present T cell receptor (beta chain) was sequenced within a study of blood T cells in healthy people across ages. This clonotype was seen a few times. The antigen remains unidentified. A second PCR of 7 to 11 cycles used a sample-barcoded 5' primer and a J-beta primer mix. TCRdb called the 5' RACE reads again in MiXCR, with one record for every CDR3 protein. The sample carries about 680,000 distinct CDR3 sequences, about 52% recorded once. Study-wide results and limits: Expanded clonotype shifts may have been confounded, as the donors had an unknown CMV status.

This clonotype was obtained from a woman aged 55-69 years in good health. The sample comprised blood.

The CDR3 DNA reads TGTGCCAGCAGCCATACCCCAGCCTACGAGCAGTACTTC. Amino acid sequence: CASSHTPAYEQYF. V gene TRBV7-2 combines with J gene TRBJ2-7; D call uncertain. V lost 5 bases and J 2 bases, leaving 10 bases between the germline ends. Germline loops: CDR1 SGHTA, CDR2 FQGNSA. The CDR3 has 13 amino acids.